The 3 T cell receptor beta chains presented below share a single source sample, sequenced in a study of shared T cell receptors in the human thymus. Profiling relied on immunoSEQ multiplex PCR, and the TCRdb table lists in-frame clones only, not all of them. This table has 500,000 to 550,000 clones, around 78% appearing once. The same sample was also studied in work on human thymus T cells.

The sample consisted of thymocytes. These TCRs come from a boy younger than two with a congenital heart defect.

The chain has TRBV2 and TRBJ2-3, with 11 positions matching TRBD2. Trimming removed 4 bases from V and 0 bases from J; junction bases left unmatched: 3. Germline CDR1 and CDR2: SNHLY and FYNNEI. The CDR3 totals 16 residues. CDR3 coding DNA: TGTGCCAGCAGTGCGACTAGCGGGACAAGCACAGATACGCAGTATTTT. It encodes CASSATSGTSTDTQYF.

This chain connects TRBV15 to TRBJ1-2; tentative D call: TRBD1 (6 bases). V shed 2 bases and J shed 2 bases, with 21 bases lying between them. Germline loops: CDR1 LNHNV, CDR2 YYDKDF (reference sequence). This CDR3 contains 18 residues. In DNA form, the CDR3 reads TGTGCCACCAGCAGAAGGGGTCCCTACAGGGTTCAGAACTATGGCTACACCTTC. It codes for CATSRRGPYRVQNYGYTF.

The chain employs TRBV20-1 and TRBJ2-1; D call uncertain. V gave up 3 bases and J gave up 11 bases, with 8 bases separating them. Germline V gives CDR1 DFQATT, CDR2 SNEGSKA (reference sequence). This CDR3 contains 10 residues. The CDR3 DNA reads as TGCAGTGCTAGTCGGTCTCAGCAGTTCTTC. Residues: CSASRSQQFF.